Sequencing of this T cell receptor beta chain was carried out in a study of memory CD4+ T cells and cytomegalovirus serostatus. General study findings and limits: CD4+ memory repertoires contained about two fifths of the 164 reported CMV TCRbeta sequences.

The sort gate was single viable CD3+CD4+CD8-CD45RO+ cells for memory CD4+ T cells. CMV serostatus came from serum IgG against pp150, pp28, p38, p52. Of note for this clone: Its matching antigen is unknown.

Source study methods: After removing out-of-frame reads, approximately 2 million distinct TCRbeta sequences remained. Clones were read by immunoSEQ multiplex PCR, and TCRdb kept only the in-frame ones, dropping some. D and trimming come from the DNA, and the V and J calls and clone size come from that table. The sample has about 50,000 clones; 78% are singletons. There are 13 residues in the CDR3. V lost 2 bases, J lost 5 bases, and 10 bases lay in between. Germline CDR1 and CDR2: SGHRS and YFSETQ. The chain employs TRBV5-1 and TRBJ1-2; D is unclear. The sequenced material came from memory CD4+ T cells from blood. The receptor was derived from an adult in good health and CMV-seronegative. DNA of the CDR3: TGCGCCAGCAGCTTTGAGTCTCGGTATGGCTACACCTTC. Protein: CASSFESRYGYTF.